Each of the 9 T cell receptor beta chains below was sequenced from the same sample in a study of blood T cells in healthy people across ages. The second PCR ran about 6 to 11 cycles with a sample-barcoded 5' primer and J-beta primers. TCRdb reanalysed the 5' RACE reads using MiXCR and keeps one entry per CDR3 protein. Here the sample spans about 670,000 distinct CDR3 sequences, around 52% being singletons. The sequencing sample was made of blood. These receptors were collected from a woman aged 80 or older in good health.

For this clonotype: One end of the junction varies from germline; a read error may be responsible. The chain uses TRBV5-1 and TRBJ1-6; D remains ambiguous. This CDR3 has 16 amino acids. CDR1 is SGHRS and CDR2 is YFSETQ in the germline V gene. The CDR3 here is CASREAEGSYNSPFHF. Here the CDR3 DNA reads TGCGCCAGCCGAGAGGCGGAAGGCTCCTATAATTCACCCTTCCACTTT.

As regards this clonotype: A much more abundant neighbour one base away suggests this may be a read error. The chain carries TRBV7-3 and TRBJ1-2; no clear D. This CDR3 is 14 amino acids long. V lost 5 bases, J lost 8 bases, and 18 bases lay in between. CDR1 and CDR2 (germline): SGHTA, FQGTGA. This CDR3 is CASSPTPRQGGYTF. In DNA, the CDR3 is TGTGCCAGCAGCCCAACGCCCCGACAAGGCGGCTACACCTTC. Looking up the rest from reference TRBV7-3 and TRBJ1-2 gives the full variable domain: GAGVSQTPSNKVTEKGKYVELRCDPISGHTALYWYRQSLGQGPEFLIYFQGTGAADDSGLPNDRFFAVRPEGSVSTLKIQRTERGDSAVYLCASSPTPRQGGYTFGSGTRLTVV.

As concerns this clonotype: A much more abundant neighbour one base away suggests this may be a read error. The chain recombines TRBV7-2 with TRBJ2-3; 8 nucleotides match TRBD2. The CDR3 spans 16 residues. The ends lost 1 base at V and 4 bases at J; junction bases unmatched: 7. Germline lookup yields CDR1 SGHTA and CDR2 FQGNSA. The DNA of the CDR3 is TGTGCCAGCAGCTTAGTCGGACGAGCGGGAGCAGATACGCAGTATTTT. Translating it yields CASSLVGRAGADTQYF.

As regards this clonotype: With a much larger clone just one base away, this may be a read error. The chain couples TRBV2 to TRBJ2-1, with D possibly being TRBD2 (5 bases). CDR3 length equals 14 residues. The germline V and J ends were trimmed by 8 bases and 4 bases, with 15 bases remaining between them. In germline, CDR1 is SNHLY, CDR2 FYNNEI. The CDR3 reads CASQLDGVYNEQFF. CDR3 DNA sequence: TGTGCCAGCCAGCTTGACGGGGTTTACAATGAGCAGTTCTTC.

This clonotype was counted many times. This sequence joins TRBV4-2 and TRBJ1-5; D may be TRBD1 (5 bases). The V gene's germline CDR1 is LGHNA and CDR2 YNFKEQ. V gave up 4 bases and J gave up 7 bases, with 23 bases separating them. This CDR3 is built from 17 residues. The CDR3 DNA sequence: TGTGCCAGCAGCCTCGTCCTAAAGGGGCCGCGGGACCAGCCCCAGCATTTT. Translated, it gives CASSLVLKGPRDQPQHF.

The genes are TRBV9 and TRBJ2-4; 7 nucleotides agree with TRBD2. The J call is in doubt because the DNA end fits TRBJ2-7 better. The CDR3 sequence is 16 residues long. CDR1 SGDLS and CDR2 YYNGEE come from the germline V gene. This CDR3 is CASSVDPGLTLGEQYF. The CDR3 DNA reads as TGTGCCAGCAGCGTAGACCCGGGACTAACCCTAGGCGAGCAGTACTTC.

V usage is TRBV29-1 and J usage is TRBJ2-5, with TRBD2 identical over 8 bases. Germline V lookup: CDR1 SQVTM, CDR2 ANQGSEA. V trimming: 8 bases; J trimming: 3 bases; junction bases outside the gene matches: 8. The CDR3 is 13 residues long. CDR3 sequence: CSSGRGSEETQYF. The CDR3 DNA follows: TGCAGCTCCGGGAGGGGGAGTGAAGAGACCCAGTACTTC.

This clonotype was seen at least ten times. The chain joins TRBV12-3 or TRBV12-4 to TRBJ2-3; a weak D match, TRBD1 (5 bases). There are 15 residues in the CDR3. V dropped 7 bases and J dropped 2 bases, with 16 bases sitting between them. The CDR3 bases are TGTGCCAGCACCCTTAGGGGCTCAAACACAGATACGCAGTATTTT. The encoded protein is CASTLRGSNTDTQYF.

The rearrangement joins TRBV5-1 to TRBJ1-1, with D unclear. V was trimmed by 3 bases and J by 1 base, leaving 10 bases between them. This CDR3 is 14 amino acids long. Germline lookup yields CDR1 SGHRS and CDR2 YFSETQ. In DNA form, the CDR3 reads TGCGCCAGCAGCTCCGGGTTGGGGAACACTGAAGCTTTCTTT. Translating gives CASSSGLGNTEAFF.